This TCR beta chain stems from a study of T-cell memory formation after mild COVID-19. Study observations and caveats: Contracting clones from day 15 to 85 had balanced CD4/CD8; later expanders favoured CD4+. Some responding clones appeared in pre-infection memory, suggesting cross-reactive memory joined. Among clones peaking at day 37 in the second wave, SARS-CoV-2 specificity remained unconfirmed.

TCRdb reprocessed the 5' RACE reads with MiXCR, giving one entry per CDR3 protein. The top ten hold roughly 8.1% of the sample, which has 550,000 to 600,000 distinct CDR3 sequences, 20% to 25% seen once. This clonotype was detected only a few times. Its antigen is as yet unknown. The sequence was collected from an adult woman who had mild COVID-19 (a few samples of this study predate the infection). Cell type and time point are not known. The source material was PBMCs or a T cell subset sorted from them (not recorded which).

CDR3 amino acids: CASSVTMSAGGYNEQFF. The DNA of the CDR3 is TGTGCCAGCAGCGTAACTATGTCGGCGGGGGGCTACAATGAGCAGTTCTTC. The rearrangement links TRBV7-9 to TRBJ2-1; 8 bases line up with TRBD2. CDR3 length: 17 residues. With V trimmed by 5 bases and J by 3 bases, 12 bases remained unmatched. Germline CDR1 SEHNR, CDR2 FQNEAQ (reference sequence). The whole variable domain, remainder taken from reference TRBV7-9 and TRBJ2-1, is DTGVSQNPRHKITKRGQNVTFRCDPISEHNRLYWYRQTLGQGPEFLTYFQNEAQLEKSRLLSDRFSAERPKGSFSTLEIQRTEQGDSAMYLCASSVTMSAGGYNEQFFGPGTRLTVL.